The clone carrying this T cell receptor (beta chain) occurred a few times. Its matching antigen is unknown. Individual cDNA molecules received unique molecular identifiers during library preparation. TCRdb reanalysed the 5' RACE reads using MiXCR and keeps one entry per CDR3 protein. The sample has around 30,000 distinct CDR3 sequences, roughly 4% seen once. This CDR3 is built from 13 residues. Germline V CDR1 and CDR2: SGHTA, FQGNSA. Trimming took 2 bases from V and 8 from J, leaving 12 bases between them. The data stem from a study of early T cells in non-severe SARS-CoV-2 infection. On the study more broadly: Unpaired chains resulted from sequencing bulk RNA of unsorted whole blood.

Study observations and caveats: The study's VDJdb matching favored anti-spike CD8 responses and missed private and CD4 specificities.

This chain links TRBV7-2 with TRBJ1-2; perhaps TRBD1 as D (6 bases). Sample: whole blood. The TCR comes from an adult who was a healthcare worker with PCR-confirmed SARS-CoV-2 infection or an uninfected control (not recorded which). CDR3 in amino acids: CASSLQGRWGYTF. CDR3 coding DNA: TGTGCCAGCAGCTTACAGGGGCGGTGGGGCTACACCTTC.